A single sample is the source of the 19 T cell receptor beta chains below, sequenced in a study of response to subunit inactivated influenza vaccine. TCRdb re-analysed the RT-PCR reads in MiXCR, keeping a single row per CDR3 protein. The data contain around 200,000 distinct CDR3 sequences, about 15% of them singletons. The specimen was CD8+ T cells sorted from PBMCs, collected around 5 days after vaccination. The receptor source for this set is a man aged 45 to 65 who received an inactivated influenza vaccine.

There are many counts of this clonotype. The rearrangement links TRBV4-1 to TRBJ1-1, with 10 bases that match TRBD1. V gave up 0 bases and J gave up 3 bases; unmatched junction bases: 10. The CDR3 spans 18 residues. Germline CDR1 and CDR2: MGHRA and YSYEKL. This chain's CDR3 is CASSQEGAGQGFHTEAFF. CDR3 DNA: TGCGCCAGCAGCCAAGAAGGGGCGGGACAGGGGTTTCACACTGAAGCTTTCTTT.

In its sample, this clonotype was seen many times. This rearrangement joins TRBV7-2 to TRBJ2-1, with a weak D call TRBD2 (6 bases). This CDR3 contains 13 residues. Trimming took off 2 bases at V and 8 bases at J, with 10 bases between the two ends. CDR1 is SGHTA and CDR2 is FQGNSA in the germline V gene. The CDR3 reads CASSLKASDEQFF. CDR3 DNA sequence: TGTGCCAGCAGCTTAAAGGCTAGCGATGAGCAGTTCTTC.

This clonotype was counted ten times or more. The chain is built from TRBV9 and TRBJ2-7, with D tentatively TRBD2 (6 bases). The germline V and J ends were trimmed by 6 bases and 1 base, with 14 bases remaining between them. The CDR3 totals 14 residues. Germline CDR1 SGDLS, CDR2 YYNGEE. CDR3 bases: TGTGCCAGCAATGGGGGGACCGCATCCTACGAGCAGTACTTC. Its translation is CASNGGTASYEQYF.

On this clonotype: A much more abundant neighbour one base away suggests this may be a read error. The chain joins TRBV30 to TRBJ2-1, with 11 bases that match TRBD1. The germline V gene encodes CDR1 GTSNPN and CDR2 SVGIG (reference sequence). The CDR3 is 15 amino acids. DNA for the CDR3: TGTACCTGGATCTACGGGACAGGGGGCTACAATGAGCAGTTCTTC. Protein sequence: CTWIYGTGGYNEQFF.

This CDR3 is CAWLGGTSGTRWDFMQFF. The CDR3 nucleotides are TGTGCCTGGCTGGGCGGGACTAGCGGGACTCGGTGGGACTTTATGCAGTTCTTC. The chain links TRBV30 to TRBJ2-1, with 13 nucleotides matching TRBD2. Losses at the gene ends were 5 bases for V and 12 bases for J; bases not matched to a gene: 22. Per the germline V gene, CDR1 is GTSNPN and CDR2 is SVGIG (reference sequence). This CDR3 has 18 amino acids.

This clonotype was detected a few times. The rearrangement joins TRBV28 to TRBJ2-7; a possible D gene is TRBD1 (6 bases). From germline, CDR1 is MDHEN and CDR2 SYDVKM. Deletions cut 2 bases from V and 1 base from J, with 12 bases between. This CDR3 spans 15 amino acids. CDR3 in amino acids: CASSLLAGVSYEQYF. CDR3 nucleotide sequence: TGTGCCAGCAGTTTACTTGCAGGGGTGTCCTACGAGCAGTACTTC.

This clonotype was counted only a few times. The gene calls are TRBV6-5 and TRBJ2-2, with D maybe TRBD1 (6 bases). The V gene's germline CDR1 is MNHEY and CDR2 SVGAGI. CDR3 length: 15 amino acids. V gave up 2 bases and J gave up 8 bases, with 15 bases separating them. The CDR3 DNA reads TGTGCCAGCAGTTACGGGCCAGGGGTTTCTGGGGAGCTGTTTTTT. As protein: CASSYGPGVSGELFF.

This clonotype has just a few counts. The chain couples TRBV12-3 or TRBV12-4 to TRBJ2-7, with 7 nucleotides matching TRBD1. The CDR3 covers 14 residues. V shed 3 bases, J shed 3 bases, and the junction held 5 bases outside the gene matches. The CDR3 sequence is CASSFQTGRYEQYF. The CDR3 DNA follows: TGTGCCAGCAGTTTTCAGACAGGGCGCTACGAGCAGTACTTC.

This rearrangement joins TRBV18 to TRBJ2-1, with 8 bases identical to TRBD1. Trimming at V came to 4 bases and at J to 8 bases, leaving 7 bases not matched to a gene. CDR1 is KGHSH and CDR2 is LQKENI in the germline V gene. This CDR3 spans 14 amino acids. The CDR3 DNA reads TGTGCCAGCTCACACCCGGGACAGGATGATGAGCAGTTCTTC. Residues: CASSHPGQDDEQFF.

The chain recombines TRBV14 with TRBJ1-6; D uncertain. The CDR3 consists of 13 residues. The germline gives CDR1 SGHDN, CDR2 FVKESK. Trimming left V 4 bases short and J 9 bases short, with 10 bases between. The CDR3 region has the DNA TGTGCCAGCAGCCGAACCCGGACTTCACCCCTCCACTTT. Amino acids: CASSRTRTSPLHF.

The genes are TRBV11-2 and TRBJ2-1; 9 bases align to TRBD1. The V segment lost 5 bases and the J segment 0 bases; nucleotides outside the gene matches: 20. This CDR3 region has 21 residues. The germline gives CDR1 SGHAT, CDR2 FQNNGV. The CDR3 coding sequence is TGTGCCAGCAGCACAAAACTCGGGACAGGGCCCCTGGGGAGCTCCTACAATGAGCAGTTCTTC. Translating gives CASSTKLGTGPLGSSYNEQFF.

Notes on this clonotype: A junction boundary mismatches the germline segment, possibly from a read error. The chain combines TRBV24-1 with TRBJ2-5, with 9 nucleotides matching TRBD1. This CDR3 has 16 residues. Germline V gene data show CDR1 as KGHDR and CDR2 as SFDVKD. CDR3 residues: CASSDLEATGGETQYF. The CDR3 DNA follows: TGTGCCTCCAGTGATTTGGAAGCGACAGGGGGAGAGACCCAGTACTTC.

The chain recombines TRBV29-1 with TRBJ2-7; D is possibly TRBD1 (6 bases). Germline V gives CDR1 SQVTM, CDR2 ANQGSEA. With 5 bases removed from V and 0 bases from J, the gap between germline ends came to 14 bases. The CDR3 sequence is 14 residues long. CDR3 DNA: TGCAGCGTTAGGGTGGGGGCCGGCTCCTACGAGCAGTACTTC. Translation: CSVRVGAGSYEQYF.

The V gene is TRBV12-3 or TRBV12-4, the J gene TRBJ2-1; 10 bases line up with TRBD2. J gave up 0 bases and V 6 bases, and 5 bases lay outside the gene matches. The CDR3 runs to 16 residues. CDR3 sequence: CASSVLAGNSYNEQFF. As DNA, the CDR3 is TGTGCCAGCAGCGTACTAGCGGGGAACTCCTACAATGAGCAGTTCTTC.

This chain uses TRBV12-3 or TRBV12-4 with TRBJ2-1; TRBD2 matches 9 bases. This CDR3 has 18 residues. After removal of 8 bases from V and 3 bases from J, the junction contained 17 bases not matched to a gene. CDR3: CASCTPGERLADYNEQFF. The CDR3 DNA reads as TGTGCCAGCTGCACTCCGGGGGAACGACTAGCGGACTACAATGAGCAGTTCTTC.

This chain joins TRBV5-1 and TRBJ2-7; 11 nucleotides agree with TRBD2. Losses at the gene ends were 1 base for V and 4 bases for J; bases not matched to a gene: 19. The CDR3 is 20 residues long. The germline gives CDR1 SGHRS, CDR2 YFSETQ. CDR3 nucleotides: TGCGCCAGCAGCTTGCCCGTCGTAGCGGGAGGGCGTAATCGACCTTACGAGCAGTACTTC. Residues: CASSLPVVAGGRNRPYEQYF.

This clonotype came up many times. This chain uses TRBV4-3 with TRBJ1-1; D unresolved. V gave up 1 base and J gave up 8 bases, with 14 bases separating them. The length of the CDR3 is 14 residues. Germline values: CDR1 LGHNA, CDR2 YSLEER. The CDR3 DNA reads TGCGCCAGCAGCCAAGGGGTGGATTTCGGGGAAGCTTTCTTT. It specifies CASSQGVDFGEAFF.

In its sample, this clonotype was seen a few times. V is TRBV20-1 and J is TRBJ2-7, with D perhaps matching TRBD2 (7 bases). V was clipped by 2 bases and J by 0 bases, with 11 bases between them. Per germline, CDR1 DFQATT and CDR2 SNEGSKA (reference sequence). This CDR3 is built from 14 residues. The CDR3 spells CSARIGGDSYEQYF. The CDR3 DNA sequence: TGCAGTGCTAGAATAGGGGGGGACTCCTACGAGCAGTACTTC.

The chain carries TRBV12-3 or TRBV12-4 and TRBJ2-7; 10 bases match TRBD1. V lost 6 bases, J lost 0 bases, and 5 bases stayed unmatched. The length of the CDR3 is 15 residues. The CDR3 protein is CASRAGQGLSYEQYF. In DNA form, the CDR3 reads TGTGCCAGCAGGGCGGGACAGGGGCTCTCCTACGAGCAGTACTTC.